The TCR beta chain under discussion was sequenced for a study of technical replicates of blood from several donors. Only in-frame clones appear in the TCRdb table, and some are missing; sequencing was by immunoSEQ multiplex PCR. The sample holds 80,000 or so clones; roughly 98% are singletons and the top ten take around 0.15%. V shed 6 bases and J shed 2 bases, with 13 bases lying between them. The CDR3 runs 14 residues. The germline V gene encodes CDR1 SGHRS and CDR2 YFSETQ. This sequence originates from a human donor in good health. Sample: T cells isolated from PBMCs. This chain links TRBV5-1 with TRBJ2-3, with a weak D call TRBD2 (5 bases). CDR3 nucleotide sequence: TGCGCCAGCAAAAGGCAGCGGACCACAGATACGCAGTATTTT. Protein: CASKRQRTTDTQYF.